What follows are 19 T cell receptor beta chains derived from one specimen sequenced in a study of blood T cell repertoires in COVID-19 (dated by TCRdb to 2018 to 2021). The library came from the immunoSEQ multiplex PCR assay. TCRdb limited this immuneACCESS table to in-frame rearrangements with V and J called. A share of clones is missing; checked studies link under half to unresolved V genes, and the rest is unexplained. This sample comprises some 140,000 clones, more than 65% of them detected only once. Around 14% of the sample goes to the ten largest clones. The sequencing sample was made of peripheral blood. The receptors were sampled from a man of 80 years or more with acute or convalescent COVID-19.

The rearrangement joins TRBV5-6 to TRBJ2-5, with 14 positions matching TRBD2. The CDR3 runs 17 residues. Germline lookup yields CDR1 SGHDT and CDR2 YYEEEE. With 2 bases clipped from V and 4 bases from J, the junction kept 7 bases outside the gene matches. The CDR3 bases are TGTGCCAGCAGCTTCGGACTAGCGGGGGGAACGGGAGAGACCCAGTACTTC. Translated, it gives CASSFGLAGGTGETQYF.

The chain links TRBV6-5 to TRBJ2-2; perhaps TRBD1 as D (5 bases). This CDR3 is 14 amino acids long. Germline assignment: CDR1 MNHEY and CDR2 SVGAGI. The V end lost 4 bases, the J end lost 1 base, and 7 bases lay between the germline ends. This chain's CDR3 is CASSWQGNTGELFF. CDR3 DNA sequence: TGTGCCAGCAGTTGGCAGGGGAACACCGGGGAGCTGTTTTTT.

This chain connects TRBV19 to TRBJ2-3; 8 nucleotides line up with TRBD2. The V and J ends lost 3 bases and 1 base, in that order; junction bases with no gene match: 3. The CDR3 extends over 15 amino acids. Germline-derived CDR1 and CDR2 are LNHDA and SQIVND (reference sequence). CDR3 region: CASSISSGGTDTQYF. The CDR3 DNA is TGTGCCAGTAGTATCAGTAGCGGGGGCACAGATACGCAGTATTTT.

V is TRBV28 and J is TRBJ1-5; tentative D call: TRBD1 (5 bases). Germline V gene data show CDR1 as MDHEN and CDR2 as SYDVKM. V lost 3 bases to trimming and J lost 6 bases, with 12 bases between them. CDR3 length equals 14 residues. The DNA of the CDR3 is TGTGCCAGCAGTTTGGGGCAGACCTTTCAGCCCCAGCATTTT. It specifies CASSLGQTFQPQHF.

Details on this clone: Other nucleotide sequences in the sample specify the same CDR3. The chain employs TRBV3-1 (or the pseudogene TRBV3-2) and TRBJ1-2; D is ambiguous. Germline values: CDR1 LGHDT, CDR2 YNNKEL (reference sequence). Trimming left V 2 bases short and J 2 bases short, with 6 bases between. This CDR3 comprises 13 residues. In DNA, the CDR3 is TGTGCCAGCAGCCAATCAGGAAACTATGGCTACACCTTC. It specifies CASSQSGNYGYTF.

This clone has a handful of counts. This chain joins TRBV2 and TRBJ2-5; D is possibly TRBD1 (6 bases). The CDR3 is made up of 15 amino acids. Germline V gene lookup returns CDR1 SNHLY and CDR2 FYNNEI. V shed 6 bases and J shed 5 bases, with 19 bases lying between them. The CDR3 DNA sequence: TGTGCCAGCAGGGAACAAGTACAGGGATATGAGACCCAGTACTTC. Translation gives CASREQVQGYETQYF. The variable domain in full, with the rest retrieved from reference TRBV2 and TRBJ2-5, is EPEVTQTPSHQVTQMGQEVILRCVPISNHLYFYWYRQILGQKVEFLVSFYNNEISEKSEIFDDQFSVERPDGSNFTLKIRSTKLEDSAMYFCASREQVQGYETQYFGPGTRLLVL.

V is TRBV5-1 and J is TRBJ1-1, with D perhaps TRBD1 (6 bases). Trimming removed 6 bases at V and 5 bases at J, with 17 bases between. CDR1 and CDR2 (germline): SGHRS, YFSETQ. CDR3 length: 14 amino acids. CDR3 loop: CASTKPQGGTEAFF. The DNA of the CDR3 is TGCGCCAGCACCAAACCACAGGGAGGGACTGAAGCTTTCTTT.

The chain links TRBV2 to TRBJ1-6; no firm D call. Trimming removed 1 base at V and 7 bases at J, with 14 bases between. Per germline, CDR1 SNHLY and CDR2 FYNNEI. The CDR3 runs to 16 residues. The CDR3 reads CASSEVGLASNSPLHF. The CDR3, as DNA: TGTGCCAGCAGTGAAGTAGGGCTAGCCAGCAATTCACCCCTCCACTTT.

CDR3 residues: CSASTRGVPDEQYF. For the CDR3, the DNA is TGCAGTGCTAGTACCCGCGGGGTTCCCGACGAGCAGTACTTC. The chain links TRBV20-1 to TRBJ2-7, with D perhaps matching TRBD2 (6 bases). V was pared by 3 bases and J by 5 bases, with 17 bases between. In germline, CDR1 is DFQATT, CDR2 SNEGSKA (reference sequence). CDR3 length equals 14 residues.

This chain connects TRBV28 to TRBJ1-6; D not certain. This CDR3 is built from 15 residues. Germline V CDR1 and CDR2: MDHEN, SYDVKM. V was cut by 2 bases and J by 5 bases, with 10 bases left in between. As DNA, the CDR3 is TGTGCCAGCAGTTTAGATCCGGGAAATAATTCACCCCTCCACTTT. This codes for CASSLDPGNNSPLHF.

The V and J genes are TRBV7-6 and TRBJ1-2; D not resolved. The CDR3 loop spans 15 amino acids. Looked up from germline, CDR1 is SGHVS and CDR2 is FNYEAQ. Deletions cut 5 bases from V and 2 bases from J, with 15 bases between. The CDR3 is CASSRLPSTNYGYTF. DNA for the CDR3: TGTGCCAGCAGCCGCCTCCCTAGCACCAACTATGGCTACACCTTC. The full variable domain, its missing parts supplied by reference TRBV7-6 and TRBJ1-2, is GAGVSQSPRYKVTKRGQDVALRCDPISGHVSLYWYRQALGQGPEFLTYFNYEAQQDKSGLPNDRFSAERPEGSISTLTIQRTEQRDSAMYRCASSRLPSTNYGYTFGSGTRLTVV.

This chain links TRBV7-9 with TRBJ1-3, with D tentatively TRBD1 (6 bases). Between the trimmed V and J ends, which lost 6 bases and 7 bases, there was a span of 19 bases. This CDR3 is 15 amino acids long. CDR1 and CDR2 from the germline V gene are SEHNR and FQNEAQ (reference sequence). CDR3 region: CASSAPGGAANTIYF. CDR3 nucleotides: TGTGCCAGCAGTGCCCCTGGGGGGGCTGCGAACACCATATATTTT.

This clone came up a few times. This chain connects TRBV6-5 to TRBJ2-5; D is perhaps TRBD1 (6 bases). Trimming took 8 bases from V and 10 from J, leaving 20 bases between them. The CDR3 length is 13 residues. Germline values: CDR1 MNHEY, CDR2 SVGAGI. The CDR3 is CASFMRGNGFQYF. The CDR3 DNA sequence: TGTGCCAGCTTTATGAGGGGGAATGGATTCCAGTACTTC.

The chain combines TRBV5-4 with TRBJ1-1; D perhaps matches TRBD1 (6 bases). V was shortened by 4 bases and J by 11 bases, with 21 bases between the two germline ends. CDR1 is SGHNT, CDR2 YYREEE, per germline (reference sequence). The CDR3 spans 14 residues. The chain's CDR3 is CASSPEGGRFGAFF. CDR3 coding DNA: TGTGCCAGCAGCCCAGAGGGGGGGCGTTTTGGGGCTTTCTTT.

The V and J genes are TRBV18 and TRBJ1-4, with 11 bases aligning to TRBD1. Germline CDR1 and CDR2: KGHSH and LQKENI. CDR3 size: 15 residues. Losses at the gene ends were 0 bases for V and 6 bases for J; bases not matched to a gene: 0. The CDR3 protein is CASSPPGQGDEKLFF. CDR3 DNA sequence: TGTGCCAGCTCACCACCGGGACAGGGGGATGAAAAACTGTTTTTT.

This chain uses TRBV5-4 with TRBJ2-1, with a tentative D call TRBD1 (5 bases). The length of the CDR3 is 16 residues. The germline V gene encodes CDR1 SGHNT and CDR2 YYREEE (reference sequence). Trimming shortened V by 0 bases and J by 0 bases, and 10 bases separated the two germline ends. The CDR3 loop is CASSLGGKSSYNEQFF. CDR3 in DNA: TGTGCCAGCAGCTTGGGGGGCAAGAGCTCCTACAATGAGCAGTTCTTC.

The chain has TRBV5-4 and TRBJ1-1; 7 bases line up with TRBD1. V shed 4 bases and J 1 base; nucleotides not matched to a gene: 10. Per the germline V gene, CDR1 is SGHNT and CDR2 is YYREEE (reference sequence). The CDR3 runs 16 residues. CDR3 in DNA: TGTGCCAGCAGCCCCGCAGGGGGGAGCAGGAACACTGAAGCTTTCTTT. Its protein is CASSPAGGSRNTEAFF.

The rearrangement uses TRBV19 and TRBJ1-3; D uncertain. Germline CDR1 LNHDA, CDR2 SQIVND (reference sequence). Trimming pared 5 bases from V and 0 bases from J, leaving 11 bases between. The CDR3 is 15 amino acids. This CDR3 is CASSATLVSGNTIYF. The CDR3 bases are TGTGCCAGTAGTGCGACACTGGTCTCTGGAAACACCATATATTTT.

This clone turned up a few times. J is TRBJ2-2 and V is TRBV19; 7 nucleotides align to TRBD2. With 6 bases clipped from V and 0 bases from J, the junction kept 4 bases outside the gene matches. Per germline, CDR1 LNHDA and CDR2 SQIVND (reference sequence). This CDR3 has 15 amino acids. The CDR3 DNA follows: TGTGCCAGTAGGCCGGGGGGTACGAACACCGGGGAGCTGTTTTTT. It translates to CASRPGGTNTGELFF.